This T cell receptor beta chain was profiled in a study of blood T cells in healthy people across ages. Broader study findings: Per million T cells, the diversity of TCR beta decreased roughly linearly as age advanced.

Germline CDR1 reads DFQATT; CDR2 reads SNEGSKA (reference sequence). The CDR3 loop spans 14 amino acids. V was clipped by 1 base and J by 8 bases; unmatched bases: 6. Sample-barcoded 5' priming and a J-beta primer mix drove a second PCR of about 6 to 11 cycles. Each cDNA was tagged by a template-switch adaptor containing 12 random nucleotides. TCRdb reprocessed the 5' RACE reads with MiXCR, giving one entry per CDR3 protein. The table records roughly 500,000 distinct CDR3 sequences, roughly 28% of them present only once. For this clonotype: Its target is unknown.

This TCR was sampled from a woman aged 70-85 years in good health. The specimen was blood. The chain links TRBV20-1 to TRBJ2-1; TRBD2 aligns across 9 bases. The chain's CDR3 is CSARAAIAGDEQFF. As DNA, the CDR3 is TGCAGTGCTAGAGCCGCGATAGCGGGGGATGAGCAGTTCTTC.